Following are 28 T cell receptor beta chains from one sample sequenced in a study of blood T cell repertoires in COVID-19. TCRdb's copy holds only in-frame clones and misses some; the assay was immunoSEQ multiplex PCR. Of hundreds of thousands of clones listed, 75% to 90% are singletons. What was sequenced was PBMCs or T cells enriched from blood (not recorded which). These receptor sequences come from a man younger than 35 who had recovered from COVID-19.

This chain links TRBV2 with TRBJ1-4; TRBD1 matches at 11 bases. CDR3 length: 16 residues. Per the germline V gene, CDR1 is SNHLY and CDR2 is FYNNEI. V lost 6 bases and J lost 3; bases outside the gene matches: 6. CDR3 in amino acids: CASRKDRGRSNEKLFF. As DNA, the CDR3 is TGTGCCAGCAGAAAGGACAGGGGGCGATCTAATGAAAAACTGTTTTTT.

The CDR3: CASGAGPYEQYF. The DNA for the CDR3 is TGTGCCAGCGGCGCGGGGCCCTACGAGCAGTACTTC. The chain couples TRBV2 to TRBJ2-7, with D possibly matching TRBD2 (6 bases). Germline-derived CDR1 and CDR2 are SNHLY and FYNNEI. CDR3 length equals 12 residues. The V gene lost 8 bases and the J gene lost 2 bases, with 10 bases spanning the gap.

V is TRBV12-3 or TRBV12-4 and J is TRBJ2-1; TRBD1 is a possible D gene (6 bases). The V end lost 5 bases, the J end lost 8 bases, and 10 bases lay between the germline ends. The CDR3 runs to 12 residues. The CDR3 DNA follows: TGTGCCAGCAGTCCCCAGGGGTATGAGCAGTTCTTC. It translates to CASSPQGYEQFF.

The gene calls are TRBV4-1 and TRBJ1-4; possibly TRBD1 for D (5 bases). The germline V gene encodes CDR1 MGHRA and CDR2 YSYEKL. V was pared by 1 base and J by 6 bases, with 12 bases between. This CDR3 has 15 residues. The CDR3 protein is CASSQGAGQYEKLFF. The CDR3 coding sequence is TGCGCCAGCAGCCAAGGCGCGGGGCAATATGAAAAACTGTTTTTT.

The genes are TRBV24-1 and TRBJ2-1, with 8 bases lining up with TRBD2. The CDR3 is 16 amino acids. The trim removed 0 bases at V and 9 bases at J, leaving 9 bases unmatched. Germline CDR1 is KGHDR and CDR2 is SFDVKD. In nucleotides, the CDR3 is TGTGCCACCAGTGATTTGGACGGGAGGGCCCTCGGTGAGCAGTTCTTC. This sequence encodes CATSDLDGRALGEQFF.

The rearrangement joins TRBV3-1 (or the pseudogene TRBV3-2) to TRBJ2-5, with D perhaps TRBD1 (5 bases). The CDR3 covers 12 residues. Trimming removed 2 bases at V and 5 bases at J, with 6 bases between. Germline CDR1 and CDR2: LGHDT and YNNKEL (reference sequence). The CDR3, as DNA: TGTGCCAGCAGCCAATCAGGGGAGACCCAGTACTTC. Its protein is CASSQSGETQYF.

This clone was detected only once. This chain joins TRBV7-9 and TRBJ1-5; 7 nucleotides match TRBD1. This CDR3 is built from 15 residues. Germline lookup yields CDR1 SEHNR and CDR2 FQNEAQ (reference sequence). J lost 4 bases, V lost 8 bases, and 11 bases had no gene match. The CDR3 protein is CASCPGTAVNQPQHF. The CDR3 coding sequence is TGTGCCAGCTGCCCCGGGACAGCGGTAAATCAGCCCCAGCATTTT.

This rearrangement joins TRBV7-2 to TRBJ2-3; 8 nucleotides agree with TRBD2. J gave up 2 bases and V 2 bases, and 6 bases lay outside the gene matches. The CDR3 is made up of 16 amino acids. Germline assignment: CDR1 SGHTA and CDR2 FQGNSA. The CDR3 loop is CASSLIGGRSTDTQYF. The CDR3 coding sequence is TGTGCCAGCAGCTTAATCGGCGGGAGGTCCACAGATACGCAGTATTTT.

This chain links TRBV4-3 with TRBJ2-5; the D gene is possibly TRBD1 (5 bases). With 3 bases removed from V and 5 bases from J, the gap between germline ends came to 16 bases. The germline V gene has CDR1 LGHNA and CDR2 YSLEER. CDR3 length: 15 amino acids. CDR3 DNA: TGCGCCAGCAGCCATAGTTTTGCAGGGCCGGAGACCCAGTACTTC. This translates into CASSHSFAGPETQYF.

V and J are TRBV7-2 and TRBJ1-6; no firm D call. The V and J ends lost 7 bases and 7 bases respectively, with 14 bases between them. CDR1 is SGHTA and CDR2 is FQGNSA in the germline V gene. The CDR3 is 14 residues long. The CDR3 reads CASTPGPRNSPLHF. The CDR3 DNA follows: TGTGCCAGCACCCCGGGTCCTCGGAATTCACCCCTCCACTTT.

The genes are TRBV6-5 and TRBJ2-5; the match to TRBD1 covers 8 bases. The V and J ends lost 0 bases and 6 bases, in that order; junction bases with no gene match: 6. The CDR3 loop spans 15 amino acids. Germline assignment: CDR1 MNHEY and CDR2 SVGAGI. CDR3 amino acids: CASSYSDRGGKTQYF. Here the CDR3 DNA reads TGTGCCAGCAGTTACTCAGACAGGGGAGGAAAGACCCAGTACTTC.

This clone has only one observation. V gene TRBV3-1 (or the pseudogene TRBV3-2) combines with J gene TRBJ1-2; D call uncertain. The V gene lost 0 bases and the J gene lost 4 bases, with 12 bases spanning the gap. Germline V gene lookup returns CDR1 LGHDT and CDR2 YNNKEL (reference sequence). The CDR3 totals 15 residues. The chain's CDR3 is CASSQDQAGFYGYTF. In DNA form, the CDR3 reads TGTGCCAGCAGCCAAGATCAGGCGGGCTTCTATGGCTACACCTTC.

CDR3 nucleotides: TGTGCCAGCAGCTTAAATTCAGGGTTCAGGTCTGAAGCTTTCTTT. It codes for CASSLNSGFRSEAFF. The chain links TRBV7-9 to TRBJ1-1; possibly TRBD1 for D (5 bases). V was trimmed by 2 bases and J by 6 bases, leaving 16 bases between them. Looked up from germline, CDR1 is SEHNR and CDR2 is FQNEAQ (reference sequence). The length of the CDR3 is 15 residues.

The genes are TRBV25-1 and TRBJ1-2, with D maybe TRBD1 (5 bases). Germline V lookup: CDR1 MGHDK, CDR2 SYGVNS. Trimming took off 4 bases at V and 3 bases at J, with 18 bases between the two ends. The CDR3 extends over 16 amino acids. The CDR3 region is CASSGSREGLYYGYTF. The CDR3 region has the DNA TGTGCCAGCAGTGGGTCAAGGGAGGGGCTATACTATGGCTACACCTTC.

The chain combines TRBV7-3 with TRBJ1-6; D is unresolved. V lost 4 bases and J 1 base, leaving 11 bases between the germline ends. This CDR3 has 16 residues. Germline loops: CDR1 SGHTA, CDR2 FQGTGA. The CDR3 sequence is CASSYPAGSYNSPLHF. CDR3 nucleotides: TGTGCCAGCAGCTACCCGGCGGGGTCCTATAATTCACCCCTCCACTTT.

Of note for this clone: Different DNA sequences within this sample yield the same CDR3. The V call is TRBV11-2, the J call TRBJ1-5; 8 positions match TRBD1. The CDR3 covers 14 residues. Trimming at V came to 1 base and at J to 4 bases, leaving 0 bases not matched to a gene. Germline V gene lookup returns CDR1 SGHAT and CDR2 FQNNGV. The CDR3 region has the DNA TGTGCCAGCAGCTTAGGGACAGGGAATCAGCCCCAGCATTTT. Amino acids: CASSLGTGNQPQHF.

This sequence joins TRBV14 and TRBJ1-1; no definite D call. CDR1 SGHDN and CDR2 FVKESK come from the germline V gene. V was pared by 0 bases and J by 0 bases, with 11 bases between. The CDR3 is made up of 16 amino acids. The CDR3 DNA reads TGTGCCAGCAGCCAAGATTTGGGTCGGGTGAACACTGAAGCTTTCTTT. Its translation is CASSQDLGRVNTEAFF.

This clone was counted between two and nine times. The rearrangement uses TRBV4-1 and TRBJ2-2; 7 bases line up with TRBD2. Germline-derived CDR1 and CDR2 are MGHRA and YSYEKL. The V and J ends lost 5 bases and 5 bases, in that order; junction bases with no gene match: 8. The CDR3 is made up of 15 amino acids. The CDR3 sequence is CASSSPGLPTGELFF. CDR3 DNA sequence: TGCGCCAGCAGCTCCCCGGGACTACCAACCGGGGAGCTGTTTTTT.

This chain links TRBV7-9 with TRBJ2-2; 7 positions match TRBD1. Germline-derived CDR1 and CDR2 are SEHNR and FQNEAQ (reference sequence). Trimming cost V 6 bases and J 3 bases; bases outside gene matches: 7. The CDR3 runs to 15 residues. This chain's CDR3 is CASSSGTVYTGELFF. CDR3 DNA: TGTGCCAGCAGTTCCGGGACAGTTTACACCGGGGAGCTGTTTTTT.

The chain uses TRBV5-1 and TRBJ2-7; 7 nucleotides line up with TRBD2. Trimming at V came to 4 bases and at J to 5 bases, leaving 6 bases not matched to a gene. Germline lookup yields CDR1 SGHRS and CDR2 YFSETQ. The CDR3 covers 13 residues. CDR3 DNA: TGCGCCAGCAGCAGAGCGGGAACCGACGAGCAGTACTTC. Protein: CASSRAGTDEQYF. The full variable domain, with the rest looked up from reference TRBV5-1 and TRBJ2-7, is KAGVTQTPRYLIKTRGQQVTLSCSPISGHRSVSWYQQTPGQGLQFLFEYFSETQRNKGNFPGRFSGRQFSNSRSEMNVSTLELGDSALYLCASSRAGTDEQYFGPGTRLTVT.

The V call is TRBV9, the J call TRBJ2-7, with 8 bases fitting TRBD1. Germline V gene data show CDR1 as SGDLS and CDR2 as YYNGEE. The CDR3 has 15 amino acids. V trimming: 4 bases; J trimming: 5 bases; junction bases outside the gene matches: 11. This CDR3 is CASSLEGRGLNEQYF. The CDR3 DNA reads as TGTGCCAGCAGCTTAGAGGGCAGGGGGCTTAACGAGCAGTACTTC.

The chain has TRBV6-5 and TRBJ1-2, with 7 nucleotides matching TRBD1. Germline V gene sequence: CDR1 MNHEY, CDR2 SVGAGI. The J segment lost 4 bases and the V segment lost 5 bases, leaving 7 bases of the junction unmatched. CDR3 length: 14 amino acids. Here the CDR3 DNA reads TGTGCCAGCAGTAGGACAGGAATGCGCTATGGCTACACCTTC. This sequence encodes CASSRTGMRYGYTF.

The CDR3 is CASTAGTGNSPLHF. The DNA of the CDR3 is TGTGCCAGTACCGCCGGGACAGGGAATTCACCCCTCCACTTT. This sequence joins TRBV19 and TRBJ1-6; 9 bases are a match to TRBD1. J was trimmed by 7 bases and V by 7 bases; bases with no gene match: 5. Germline CDR1 reads LNHDA; CDR2 reads SQIVND (reference sequence). This CDR3 region has 14 residues.

The V gene is TRBV7-2, the J gene TRBJ2-7; 13 bases agree with TRBD2. The germline CDR1 and CDR2 sequences are SGHTA and FQGNSA. The CDR3 covers 14 residues. Trimming removed 5 bases from V and 11 bases from J; junction bases left unmatched: 9. The CDR3 nucleotides read TGTGCCAGCAGCCCAGGACTAGCGGGAGCGGAAAAGTACTTC. It specifies CASSPGLAGAEKYF.

This clone occurred once. This chain connects TRBV11-2 to TRBJ2-3; a possible D gene is TRBD2 (5 bases). V lost 8 bases and J lost 1, with 10 bases in between. Germline-derived CDR1 and CDR2 are SGHAT and FQNNGV. The CDR3 runs to 13 residues. The CDR3 spells CASVPGGTDTQYF. The CDR3 DNA is TGTGCCAGCGTCCCCGGGGGCACAGATACGCAGTATTTT.

The rearrangement uses TRBV2 and TRBJ1-5; D ambiguous. The CDR3 totals 15 residues. Per germline, CDR1 SNHLY and CDR2 FYNNEI. The V end was cut by 3 bases, the J end by 3 bases, with 12 bases between. CDR3 sequence: CASSEIGRDNQPQHF. CDR3 nucleotide sequence: TGTGCCAGCAGTGAGATCGGGCGGGACAATCAGCCCCAGCATTTT.

V gene TRBV24-1 combines with J gene TRBJ1-1; the D is unclear. The CDR3 is 15 residues long. Germline V lookup: CDR1 KGHDR, CDR2 SFDVKD. V was clipped by 0 bases and J by 6 bases, with 13 bases between them. The CDR3 DNA is TGTGCCACCAGTGATTTGCGCGCCTCGACTGCTGAAGCTTTCTTT. Its protein product is CATSDLRASTAEAFF.

CDR3 sequence: CASSLGQGSYNYGYTF. The CDR3, as DNA: TGTGCCAGCAGCCTGGGGCAGGGGTCATATAACTATGGCTACACCTTC. The chain joins TRBV5-8 to TRBJ1-2; TRBD1 might be the D (6 bases). This CDR3 comprises 16 residues. Per the germline V gene, CDR1 is SGHTS and CDR2 is YDEGEE. The germline V and J ends were trimmed by 4 bases and 1 base, with 17 bases remaining between them.